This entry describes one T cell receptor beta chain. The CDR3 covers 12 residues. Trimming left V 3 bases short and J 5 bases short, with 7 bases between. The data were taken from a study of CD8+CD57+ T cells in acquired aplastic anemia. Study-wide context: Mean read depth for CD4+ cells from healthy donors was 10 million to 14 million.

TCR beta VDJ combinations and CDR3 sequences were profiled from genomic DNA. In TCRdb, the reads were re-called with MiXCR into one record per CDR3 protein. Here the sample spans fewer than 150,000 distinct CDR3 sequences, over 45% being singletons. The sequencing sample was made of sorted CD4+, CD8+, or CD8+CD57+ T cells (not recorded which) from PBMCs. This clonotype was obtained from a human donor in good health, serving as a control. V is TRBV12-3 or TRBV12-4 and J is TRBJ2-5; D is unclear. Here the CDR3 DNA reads TGTGCCAGCAGTTTCAACCGGGAGACCCAGTACTTC. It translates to CASSFNRETQYF.